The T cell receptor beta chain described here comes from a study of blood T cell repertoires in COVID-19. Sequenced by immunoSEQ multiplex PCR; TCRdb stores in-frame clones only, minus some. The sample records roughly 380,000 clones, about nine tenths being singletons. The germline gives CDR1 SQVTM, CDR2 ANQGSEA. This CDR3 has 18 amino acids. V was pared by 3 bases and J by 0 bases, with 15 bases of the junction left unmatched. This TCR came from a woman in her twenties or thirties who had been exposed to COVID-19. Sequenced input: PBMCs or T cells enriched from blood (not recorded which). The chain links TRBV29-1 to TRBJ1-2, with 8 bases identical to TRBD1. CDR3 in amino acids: CSVDRTTTGAIANYGYTF. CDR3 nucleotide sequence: TGCAGCGTTGACCGGACGACGACAGGGGCGATAGCTAACTATGGCTACACCTTC.